One TCR beta chain is described in this entry. Which antigen it targets is not known. No much larger clone exists at a distance of one base, and base qualities are not known. Libraries were made using RT-PCR. The sequencing machine was an Illumina HiSeq 2500. The public reads were reprocessed in TCRdb via fastp at Q25 and MiXCR, keeping in-frame beta chains. One record per CDR3 amino acid sequence lists the most common genes and DNA. This sample has some 500,000 distinct CDR3 sequences in its table, and approximately 15% of those were observed once. The top ten clones comprise 2.5% to 3.5% of the sample. The source of the sample is a study of response to subunit inactivated influenza vaccine (dated by TCRdb to between 2017 and 2018). Turning to the overall study: To follow how T cells responded to a trivalent subunit inactivated influenza vaccine, the researchers relied on deep quantitative profiling of the T cell receptor repertoire. Overall study results and their limits: The authors proposed that each seasonal influenza vaccination may bring in only a limited number of new T cells.

The CDR3 covers 11 residues, taking in both the cysteine and the phenylalanine. The only DNA kept is the CDR3, 33 bases in frame from the first base. V is clipped by 9 bases and J by 2 bases, and the sequence between their germline boundaries is 8 bases long. The sequenced sample was CD4+ T cells sorted from PBMCs, obtained around 25 months after vaccination. The receptor's source is a man between 50 and 70 years old who received an inactivated influenza vaccine. Donor details come from another sample of the same person, matched by shared clones. The rearranged chain carries TRBV12-3 or TRBV12-4 and TRBJ2-7; the D gene identity is not certain. The CDR3 region has the sequence CASARTYEQYF. The bases read TGTGCCAGTGCGAGAACCTACGAGCAGTACTTC.